Shown below are 20 T cell receptor beta chains from a single sample sequenced in a study of OX40 agonist ivuxolimab in advanced cancers. Assay: immunoSEQ multiplex PCR; the TCRdb copy retains only in-frame clones and omits some. The sample holds fewer than 50,000 clones; more than 80% are singletons and the top ten take under 0.65%. The source was CD4+ or CD8+ T cells sorted from blood, collected in a trial of the OX40 agonist ivuxolimab. The source is an adult with an advanced solid tumor such as melanoma, head and neck, liver or kidney cancer.

This rearrangement joins TRBV5-4 to TRBJ2-3; 12 bases align to TRBD2. The CDR3 sequence is 18 residues long. Germline V gene sequence: CDR1 SGHNT, CDR2 YYREEE (reference sequence). The junction had 12 bases not matched to a gene; V was cut back by 3 bases and J by 4 bases. The CDR3 reads CASSSLKRLAGAADTQYF. CDR3 in DNA: TGTGCCAGCAGCTCTCTTAAGCGACTAGCGGGGGCGGCAGATACGCAGTATTTT.

This sequence joins TRBV6-5 and TRBJ2-3; 11 nucleotides match TRBD2. V trimming: 6 bases; J trimming: 4 bases; junction bases outside the gene matches: 3. CDR3 length: 14 amino acids. Germline V gene data show CDR1 as MNHEY and CDR2 as SVGAGI. The CDR3 loop is CASSFSGGADTQYF. CDR3 coding DNA: TGTGCCAGCAGCTTTAGCGGGGGGGCAGATACGCAGTATTTT.

Concerning this clone: Other DNA sequences in this sample translate to the same CDR3. V and J are TRBV6-4 and TRBJ1-2; TRBD1 matches 9 bases. The trim removed 4 bases at V and 2 bases at J, leaving 5 bases unmatched. Per germline, CDR1 MRHNA and CDR2 SNTAGT. CDR3 length equals 15 residues. This CDR3 reads CASSATGQGNYGYTF. The DNA for the CDR3 is TGTGCCAGCAGTGCGACCGGACAGGGGAACTATGGCTACACCTTC.

This clone has more than one count but fewer than ten. V usage is TRBV7-2 and J usage is TRBJ1-1, with D possibly matching TRBD1 (5 bases). In germline, CDR1 is SGHTA, CDR2 FQGNSA. CDR3 length: 15 amino acids. V gave up 1 base and J gave up 5 bases, with 14 bases separating them. CDR3 region: CASSLVKGGGTEAFF. CDR3 nucleotides: TGTGCCAGCAGCTTAGTCAAGGGCGGGGGTACTGAAGCTTTCTTT.

This clone came up a few times. The chain employs TRBV27 and TRBJ1-6; D possibly corresponds to TRBD1 (6 bases). The CDR3 has 14 amino acids. Germline lookup yields CDR1 MNHEY and CDR2 SMNVEV (reference sequence). With 3 bases removed from V and 8 bases from J, the gap between germline ends came to 11 bases. The CDR3 is CASSFLGADSPLHF. The CDR3 bases are TGTGCCAGCAGTTTCTTGGGGGCGGATTCACCCCTCCACTTT.

V and J are TRBV7-3 and TRBJ2-7; weak D call: TRBD1 (5 bases). CDR1 and CDR2 from the germline V gene are SGHTA and FQGTGA. Trimming pared 1 base from V and 0 bases from J, leaving 10 bases between. This CDR3 has 15 residues. The DNA of the CDR3 is TGTGCCAGCAGCTTAAAAGGGGTTGGCTCCTACGAGCAGTACTTC. Protein product: CASSLKGVGSYEQYF.

The CDR3, as DNA: TGTGCCAGCAGCGTAGAGGGGGGGGTGACTTTCTTT. This gives the protein CASSVEGGVTFF. J is TRBJ1-1 and V is TRBV9; TRBD1 is a possible D gene (6 bases). Germline CDR1 and CDR2: SGDLS and YYNGEE. V was cut by 0 bases and J by 12 bases, with 12 bases left in between. The CDR3 spans 12 residues. Full variable domain (rest looked up from reference TRBV9 and TRBJ1-1): DSGVTQTPKHLITATGQRVTLRCSPRSGDLSVYWYQQSLDQGLQFLIQYYNGEERAKGNILERFSAQQFPDLHSELNLSSLELGDSALYFCASSVEGGVTFFGQGTRLTVV.

The V call is TRBV6-1, the J call TRBJ2-5; unclear D gene. The CDR3 runs to 13 residues. Trimming removed 0 bases at V and 7 bases at J, with 9 bases between. Per germline, CDR1 MNHNS and CDR2 SASEGT. The CDR3 region is CASSEAPPSTQYF. The DNA for the CDR3 is TGTGCCAGCAGTGAAGCGCCCCCCTCGACCCAGTACTTC.

The V call is TRBV19, the J call TRBJ2-4, with D possibly being TRBD2 (6 bases). The CDR3 has 13 residues. Trimming stripped 8 bases from V and 3 bases from J, with 11 bases between. Per germline, CDR1 LNHDA and CDR2 SQIVND (reference sequence). CDR3 residues: CASAGRNKNIQYF. The CDR3 nucleotides read TGTGCCAGTGCGGGACGGAACAAAAACATTCAGTACTTC.

The chain is built from TRBV13 and TRBJ2-1; no clear D gene. The CDR3 runs to 13 residues. V was clipped by 6 bases and J by 6 bases, with 12 bases between them. The V gene's germline CDR1 is PRHDT and CDR2 FYEKMQ (reference sequence). CDR3 in amino acids: CASRRPSSNEQFF. For the CDR3, the DNA is TGTGCCAGCAGACGACCCTCTAGCAATGAGCAGTTCTTC.

The rearrangement links TRBV6-6 to TRBJ2-3; D is uncertain. Germline V gene lookup returns CDR1 MNHNY and CDR2 SVGAGI (reference sequence). CDR3 length: 13 amino acids. Trimming left V 7 bases short and J 2 bases short, with 10 bases between. For the CDR3, the DNA is TGTGCCAGCAATTCCGGTTTCACAGATACGCAGTATTTT. Protein: CASNSGFTDTQYF.

The chain employs TRBV4-1 and TRBJ1-1, with D hard to call. Trimming removed 4 bases at V and 0 bases at J, with 15 bases between. Germline CDR1 and CDR2: MGHRA and YSYEKL. The CDR3 runs to 16 residues. CDR3 bases: TGCGCCAGCAGCCTCCCTAGAGGAGATCTGAACACTGAAGCTTTCTTT. It encodes CASSLPRGDLNTEAFF.

The V and J genes are TRBV2 and TRBJ2-5; 7 positions match TRBD2. The germline gives CDR1 SNHLY, CDR2 FYNNEI. The length of the CDR3 is 14 residues. The V and J ends lost 4 bases and 2 bases, in that order; junction bases with no gene match: 4. The CDR3 here is CASSALGGQETQYF. The CDR3 DNA follows: TGTGCCAGCAGTGCTCTGGGGGGGCAAGAGACCCAGTACTTC.

The count of this clone is one. The chain has TRBV1 and TRBJ1-1. TRBV1 is shown as a pseudogene. CDR3 length equals 17 residues. In DNA, the CDR3 is TGCACCAGCAGCCAAGAATCGGGCCGCCCCCCGAACACTGAAGCTTTCTTT. As protein: CTSSQESGRPPNTEAFF.

V gene TRBV2 combines with J gene TRBJ2-1; 10 bases match TRBD1. CDR3 length equals 12 residues. Trimming removed 6 bases from V and 14 bases from J; junction bases left unmatched: 7. Germline lookup yields CDR1 SNHLY and CDR2 FYNNEI. CDR3 loop: CASSVGTGDEFF. For the CDR3, the DNA is TGTGCCAGCAGCGTTGGGACAGGGGATGAGTTCTTC.

This clone was seen once. The chain has TRBV11-3 and TRBJ1-2; 11 nucleotides agree with TRBD1. The CDR3 is made up of 15 amino acids. The germline gives CDR1 SGHNT, CDR2 YENEEA. V lost 5 bases, J lost 2 bases, and 4 bases stayed unmatched. CDR3 region: CASSQRTGGNYGYTF. Here the CDR3 DNA reads TGTGCCAGCAGCCAACGGACAGGGGGCAACTATGGCTACACCTTC.

This chain connects TRBV4-3 to TRBJ1-2; weak D call: TRBD1 (5 bases). The CDR3 spans 15 residues. Trimming cost V 0 bases and J 4 bases, with 12 bases left between them. Per germline, CDR1 LGHNA and CDR2 YSLEER. DNA of the CDR3: TGCGCCAGCAGCCAAGATAGGGGTATTTCCTATGGCTACACCTTC. It specifies CASSQDRGISYGYTF.

This clone was seen a handful of times. The CDR3 DNA is TGTGCCAGCAGCTTTCGGGACAGCTACCATAATTCACCCCTCCACTTT. Translation gives CASSFRDSYHNSPLHF. The rearrangement uses TRBV7-2 and TRBJ1-6; 7 bases map to TRBD1. CDR1 and CDR2 from the germline V gene are SGHTA and FQGNSA. The CDR3 spans 16 residues. Germline trimming cut 3 bases from V and 5 bases from J; bases unmatched to any gene: 7.

The chain carries TRBV9 and TRBJ1-3; D possibly corresponds to TRBD1 (5 bases). The CDR3 contains 19 residues. Germline V CDR1 and CDR2: SGDLS, YYNGEE. Trimming took 3 bases from V and 1 from J, leaving 23 bases between them. The CDR3 protein is CASSAQIGAGQPSGNTIYF. As DNA, the CDR3 is TGTGCCAGCAGCGCCCAGATAGGGGCAGGGCAACCTTCTGGAAACACCATATATTTT.

CDR3 DNA sequence: TGTGCCAGCAGCTTATCCTCCCAATGGTATGGTCAGTACTTC. Its protein is CASSLSSQWYGQYF. This chain uses TRBV7-2 with TRBJ2-7; D gene uncertain. The germline V gene encodes CDR1 SGHTA and CDR2 FQGNSA. CDR3 length: 14 amino acids. The V gene lost 2 bases and the J gene lost 10 bases, with 18 bases spanning the gap.